What follows are 18 T cell receptor beta chains derived from one specimen sequenced in a study of cytomegalovirus exposure and HLA in healthy donors. Vbeta (60) and Jbeta (13) primers were used in the PCR. Assay used: immunoSEQ multiplex PCR; TCRdb lists only in-frame clones, some missing. The sample features just over 60,000 clones, with approximately 5.3% in its top ten. The sequenced sample was PBMCs. The receptors were gathered from a man younger than 40 in good health and CMV-seropositive.

J is TRBJ2-2 and V is TRBV19; maybe TRBD2 (6 bases). V dropped 6 bases and J dropped 1 base, with 15 bases sitting between them. The germline V gene encodes CDR1 LNHDA and CDR2 SQIVND (reference sequence). The CDR3 has 16 residues. The CDR3 here is CASSLGSGLNTGELFF. The CDR3 bases are TGTGCCAGTAGCCTTGGGAGCGGGTTGAACACCGGGGAGCTGTTTTTT.

This chain uses TRBV13 with TRBJ2-3, with 7 bases matching TRBD1. Germline CDR1 reads PRHDT; CDR2 reads FYEKMQ (reference sequence). V was clipped by 0 bases and J by 4 bases; unmatched bases: 10. The CDR3 has 17 residues. CDR3 sequence reads: CASSLGLGQVGADTQYF. The CDR3 region has the DNA TGTGCCAGCAGCTTAGGCCTCGGACAGGTGGGGGCAGATACGCAGTATTTT.

The CDR3 spells CASSWESGAGGTKNIQYF. The CDR3 DNA sequence: TGTGCCAGCAGCTGGGAAAGTGGGGCAGGGGGCACCAAAAACATTCAGTACTTC. The chain links TRBV5-6 to TRBJ2-4; 8 positions match TRBD1. V dropped 3 bases and J dropped 2; count of bases not matched to a gene: 13. The CDR3 is 18 amino acids. Germline lookup yields CDR1 SGHDT and CDR2 YYEEEE.

Written as DNA, the CDR3 is TGTGCCATCAGACCCGACAGCGTAGAGCGGGGTGTCTCCTACGAGCAGTACTTC. Its translation: CAIRPDSVERGVSYEQYF. This chain connects TRBV10-3 to TRBJ2-7; 7 bases map to TRBD2. Germline values: CDR1 ENHRY, CDR2 SYGVKD. The CDR3 sequence is 18 residues long. The junction had 17 bases not matched to a gene; V was cut back by 6 bases and J by 0 bases.

This sequence joins TRBV30 and TRBJ1-1; TRBD1 might be the D (6 bases). V lost 2 bases to trimming and J lost 0 bases, with 7 bases between them. Germline V lookup: CDR1 GTSNPN, CDR2 SVGIG (reference sequence). This CDR3 spans 13 amino acids. The CDR3 DNA reads as TGTGCCTGGAGTAGGGGGTTGAACACTGAAGCTTTCTTT. As protein: CAWSRGLNTEAFF.

The J gene is TRBJ2-7, the V gene TRBV6-5; a weak D match, TRBD2 (5 bases). Trimming cost V 7 bases and J 6 bases, with 22 bases left between them. The CDR3 extends over 15 amino acids. Per germline, CDR1 MNHEY and CDR2 SVGAGI. The CDR3 spells CASNAGTEIVGEQYF. In DNA, the CDR3 is TGTGCCAGCAACGCGGGCACAGAAATAGTGGGCGAGCAGTACTTC.

J is TRBJ1-1 and V is TRBV30, with D maybe TRBD1 (5 bases). CDR1 is GTSNPN and CDR2 is SVGIG in the germline V gene (reference sequence). The CDR3 extends over 16 amino acids. V dropped 3 bases and J dropped 0 bases, with 17 bases sitting between them. DNA of the CDR3: TGTGCCTGGAGCTTCCCCGGGGGGAGGTTGAACACTGAAGCTTTCTTT. Encoded protein: CAWSFPGGRLNTEAFF.

The J gene is TRBJ1-2, the V gene TRBV14; no definite D call. Germline-derived CDR1 and CDR2 are SGHDN and FVKESK. The CDR3 runs to 14 residues. V lost 2 bases and J 4 bases, leaving 11 bases between the germline ends. Written as DNA, the CDR3 is TGTGCCAGCAGCCAACACTCCGTTAGCTATGGCTACACCTTC. Translated: CASSQHSVSYGYTF.

The CDR3 loop reads CASSYGTGAYEQYF. The DNA of the CDR3 is TGTGCCAGCAGTTACGGGACAGGGGCCTACGAGCAGTACTTC. This chain connects TRBV6-5 to TRBJ2-7; the match to TRBD1 covers 10 bases. Losses at the gene ends were 2 bases for V and 2 bases for J; bases not matched to a gene: 0. CDR1 is MNHEY and CDR2 is SVGAGI in the germline V gene. The CDR3 has 14 residues.

The CDR3 reads CASSGGFLGGDEQFF. CDR3 bases: TGTGCCAGCAGTGGGGGGTTTTTGGGAGGCGATGAGCAGTTCTTC. The V and J genes are TRBV6-6 and TRBJ2-1; D possibly corresponds to TRBD2 (6 bases). Germline V gene lookup returns CDR1 MNHNY and CDR2 SVGAGI (reference sequence). Trimming shortened V by 5 bases and J by 8 bases, and 19 bases separated the two germline ends. CDR3 length equals 15 residues.

J is TRBJ2-7 and V is TRBV7-3, with 11 nucleotides matching TRBD2. The V segment lost 5 bases and the J segment 6 bases; nucleotides outside the gene matches: 6. Per the germline V gene, CDR1 is SGHTA and CDR2 is FQGTGA. The CDR3 spans 14 residues. The CDR3 here is CASSRSGREGEQYF. CDR3 DNA sequence: TGTGCCAGCAGCCGTAGCGGGAGGGAGGGCGAGCAGTACTTC.

V gene TRBV30 combines with J gene TRBJ2-7; tentatively, D is TRBD1 (5 bases). This CDR3 has 13 amino acids. V was shortened by 3 bases and J by 6 bases, with 15 bases between the two germline ends. Per the germline V gene, CDR1 is GTSNPN and CDR2 is SVGIG (reference sequence). The CDR3 coding sequence is TGTGCCTGGAGGAGGAAAGGGGCCGTCGAGCAGTACTTC. Residues: CAWRRKGAVEQYF.

Comments on this clone: The junction differs from germline at one of its ends, possibly a read error. CDR3 sequence: CASSLVGGGLAF. The DNA for the CDR3 is TGTGCCAGCAGCTTAGTGGGCGGGGGCCTGGCCTTC. The rearrangement links TRBV7-9 to TRBJ1-2; weak D call: TRBD1 (6 bases). The CDR3 has 12 amino acids. CDR1 and CDR2 (germline): SEHNR, FQNEAQ (reference sequence).

CDR3 in amino acids: CASSDPSGRAFNEQYF. The DNA of the CDR3 is TGTGCCAGCAGCGATCCTAGCGGGAGGGCCTTCAACGAGCAGTACTTC. The chain combines TRBV5-6 with TRBJ2-7, with 12 bases that match TRBD2. Per germline, CDR1 SGHDT and CDR2 YYEEEE. After removal of 4 bases from V and 5 bases from J, the junction contained 10 bases not matched to a gene. This CDR3 is 16 amino acids long.

This sequence joins TRBV6-1 and TRBJ1-2; 12 bases line up with TRBD1. Trimming removed 4 bases from V and 5 bases from J; junction bases left unmatched: 14. CDR3 length equals 18 residues. The germline V gene encodes CDR1 MNHNS and CDR2 SASEGT. This chain's CDR3 is CASSGSGTGGARSYGYTF. The CDR3 nucleotides are TGTGCCAGCAGTGGGTCCGGGACAGGGGGCGCGAGATCTTATGGCTACACCTTC.

The rearrangement links TRBV19 to TRBJ2-1; 11 positions agree with TRBD1. The length of the CDR3 is 15 residues. Germline V CDR1 and CDR2: LNHDA, SQIVND (reference sequence). V shed 6 bases, J shed 8 bases, and the junction held 9 bases outside the gene matches. The CDR3 nucleotides read TGTGCCAGTAGCCGGCCCGGGACAGGGGGTTATGAGCAGTTCTTC. Translated: CASSRPGTGGYEQFF.

The rearrangement links TRBV18 to TRBJ2-5; 7 bases align to TRBD1. The CDR3 runs 13 residues. V shed 5 bases, J shed 5 bases, and the junction held 5 bases outside the gene matches. The germline V gene encodes CDR1 KGHSH and CDR2 LQKENI. CDR3 protein: CASSIGQEETQYF. The CDR3 nucleotides read TGTGCCAGCTCAATAGGACAGGAGGAGACCCAGTACTTC.

The CDR3 DNA reads TGTGCCAGTTCGACAGGGCACTACGAGCAGTACTTC. As protein: CASSTGHYEQYF. The chain combines TRBV28 with TRBJ2-7; 7 nucleotides line up with TRBD1. Germline CDR1 and CDR2: MDHEN and SYDVKM. V dropped 9 bases and J dropped 3; count of bases not matched to a gene: 5. The CDR3 sequence is 12 residues long. Supplemented by reference TRBV28 and TRBJ2-7, the full variable domain reads DVKVTQSSRYLVKRTGEKVFLECVQDMDHENMFWYRQDPGLGLRLIYFSYDVKMKEKGDIPEGYSVSREKKERFSLILESASTNQTSMYLCASSTGHYEQYFGPGTRLTVT.